Each of the 27 T cell receptor beta chains below was sequenced from the same sample in a study of OX40 agonist ivuxolimab in advanced cancers. Assay: immunoSEQ multiplex PCR; the TCRdb copy retains only in-frame clones and omits some. Of tens of thousands of clones detected, 90% appear once; the ten largest clones hold more than 0.25%. Sequencing used CD4+ or CD8+ T cells sorted from blood, obtained in a trial of the OX40 agonist ivuxolimab. These receptors all stem from an adult with an advanced solid tumor such as melanoma, head and neck, liver or kidney cancer.

The chain has TRBV11-2 and TRBJ2-4; D unresolved. Germline V lookup: CDR1 SGHAT, CDR2 FQNNGV. CDR3 length equals 15 residues. Trimming pared 5 bases from V and 3 bases from J, leaving 14 bases between. Here the CDR3 reads CASSPLPGLKNIQYF. CDR3 DNA: TGTGCCAGCAGCCCACTCCCAGGCCTCAAAAACATTCAGTACTTC.

The chain couples TRBV5-6 to TRBJ2-7; D is unclear. Trimming left V 3 bases short and J 2 bases short, with 6 bases between. This CDR3 is 12 amino acids long. The germline gives CDR1 SGHDT, CDR2 YYEEEE. The CDR3 DNA is TGTGCCAGCAGCTCTGCTCCCTACGAGCAGTACTTC. It specifies CASSSAPYEQYF.

CDR3: CASRVAGGLTDTQYF. The CDR3, as DNA: TGTGCCAGCAGAGTAGCGGGGGGCCTCACAGATACGCAGTATTTT. The V gene is TRBV2, the J gene TRBJ2-3; 10 nucleotides match TRBD2. The trim removed 6 bases at V and 2 bases at J, leaving 5 bases unmatched. The CDR3 has 15 amino acids. CDR1 is SNHLY and CDR2 is FYNNEI in the germline V gene.

V and J are TRBV5-4 and TRBJ2-5; TRBD2 aligns across 11 bases. V was clipped by 4 bases and J by 3 bases; unmatched bases: 14. From germline, CDR1 is SGHNT and CDR2 YYREEE (reference sequence). The CDR3 length is 18 residues. The CDR3, as DNA: TGTGCCAGCAGCGGCCTAATGCCCATACTAGCGGGGGAAGAGACCCAGTACTTC. Its translation is CASSGLMPILAGEETQYF.

The rearrangement links TRBV19 to TRBJ2-2, with D tentatively TRBD1 (5 bases). Trimming shortened V by 7 bases and J by 5 bases, and 11 bases separated the two germline ends. This CDR3 is built from 13 residues. Germline CDR1 reads LNHDA; CDR2 reads SQIVND (reference sequence). This CDR3 is CASISRVTGELFF. The CDR3 region has the DNA TGTGCCAGTATCAGCAGGGTAACCGGGGAGCTGTTTTTT.

The gene calls are TRBV6-6 and TRBJ1-5; D possibly corresponds to TRBD1 (6 bases). V gave up 6 bases and J gave up 1 base, with 13 bases separating them. Per the germline V gene, CDR1 is MNHNY and CDR2 is SVGAGI (reference sequence). This CDR3 contains 15 residues. CDR3 sequence (DNA): TGTGCCAGCAGCGGACAGATTTTAAGCAATCAGCCCCAGCATTTT. This codes for CASSGQILSNQPQHF.

The chain links TRBV6-5 to TRBJ2-5; 7 bases agree with TRBD1. CDR3 length: 14 residues. V was pared by 2 bases and J by 5 bases, with 5 bases of the junction left unmatched. From germline, CDR1 is MNHEY and CDR2 SVGAGI. The CDR3 protein is CASSYKDRAETQYF. CDR3 coding DNA: TGTGCCAGCAGTTACAAAGACAGGGCTGAGACCCAGTACTTC.

This clone was seen once. The chain couples TRBV2 to TRBJ1-2; TRBD1 aligns across 9 bases. The trim removed 5 bases at V and 6 bases at J, leaving 10 bases unmatched. The V gene's germline CDR1 is SNHLY and CDR2 FYNNEI. The CDR3 runs to 15 residues. CDR3 nucleotides: TGTGCCAGCAGTTATACTCCTACAGGGGGCAATGGCTACACCTTC. Encoded protein: CASSYTPTGGNGYTF. Filled out from reference TRBV2 and TRBJ1-2, the complete variable domain reads EPEVTQTPSHQVTQMGQEVILRCVPISNHLYFYWYRQILGQKVEFLVSFYNNEISEKSEIFDDQFSVERPDGSNFTLKIRSTKLEDSAMYFCASSYTPTGGNGYTFGSGTRLTVV.

The V gene is TRBV14, the J gene TRBJ2-3, with D unclear. This CDR3 has 15 amino acids. CDR1 and CDR2 (germline): SGHDN, FVKESK. V was cut by 6 bases and J by 2 bases, with 15 bases left in between. DNA of the CDR3: TGTGCCAGCAGACGTATCGGCGGTGACACAGATACGCAGTATTTT. It codes for CASRRIGGDTDTQYF.

The gene calls are TRBV5-1 and TRBJ2-1, with D possibly TRBD2 on 5 matching bases. This CDR3 spans 16 amino acids. V was shortened by 1 base and J by 2 bases, with 13 bases between the two germline ends. CDR1 and CDR2 from the germline V gene are SGHRS and YFSETQ. CDR3 protein: CASSLPPAGTYNEQFF. The CDR3, as DNA: TGCGCCAGCAGCTTGCCGCCTGCGGGCACCTACAATGAGCAGTTCTTC.

Here the CDR3 DNA reads TGTGCCAGTAGTATACGAACGGTTAGCACAGATACGCAGTATTTT. As protein: CASSIRTVSTDTQYF. The chain recombines TRBV19 with TRBJ2-3; D is undetermined. The CDR3 length is 15 residues. Germline V gives CDR1 LNHDA, CDR2 SQIVND (reference sequence). Trimming stripped 2 bases from V and 0 bases from J, with 9 bases between.

The chain combines TRBV18 with TRBJ2-3; D is unresolved. The CDR3 covers 16 residues. The ends were cut back, 1 base at V and 4 bases at J, with 15 bases in the middle. The germline CDR1 and CDR2 sequences are KGHSH and LQKENI. CDR3 DNA sequence: TGTGCCAGCTCACCACATACCGCCGGCCCCGCAGATACGCAGTATTTT. It is translated as CASSPHTAGPADTQYF.

In nucleotides, the CDR3 is TGTGCCAGCTCACCGAAGACTAGCGATTTAACCGGGGAGCTGTTTTTT. Its protein is CASSPKTSDLTGELFF. The chain combines TRBV18 with TRBJ2-2; 8 nucleotides agree with TRBD2. Trimming at V came to 3 bases and at J to 5 bases, leaving 8 bases not matched to a gene. CDR3 length: 16 amino acids. The V gene's germline CDR1 is KGHSH and CDR2 LQKENI.

This chain links TRBV7-8 with TRBJ2-5; D may be TRBD1 (5 bases). The germline CDR1 and CDR2 sequences are SGHVS and FQNEAQ. Trimming took 1 base from V and 7 from J, leaving 10 bases between them. The CDR3 totals 13 residues. In DNA, the CDR3 is TGTGCCAGCAGCTTAGATGACAGTCGGACCCAGTACTTC. Translating it yields CASSLDDSRTQYF.

The CDR3 sequence is CASSATGQGGSPLHF. The CDR3 DNA sequence: TGTGCCAGTAGTGCCACGGGACAGGGCGGTTCACCCCTCCACTTT. The gene calls are TRBV19 and TRBJ1-6; the match to TRBD1 covers 9 bases. V trimming: 5 bases; J trimming: 9 bases; junction bases outside the gene matches: 8. The CDR3 contains 15 residues. Looked up from germline, CDR1 is LNHDA and CDR2 is SQIVND (reference sequence).

The chain couples TRBV2 to TRBJ1-6; no firm D call. Germline values: CDR1 SNHLY, CDR2 FYNNEI. V lost 6 bases, J lost 10 bases, and 16 bases lay in between. The CDR3 is 14 amino acids. The CDR3 sequence is CASRKDRLWSPLHF. The CDR3 nucleotides read TGTGCCAGCAGAAAGGACCGGCTTTGGTCACCCCTCCACTTT.

The chain couples TRBV7-2 to TRBJ1-5; 9 nucleotides match TRBD1. CDR1 is SGHTA and CDR2 is FQGNSA in the germline V gene. With 5 bases clipped from V and 6 bases from J, the junction kept 2 bases outside the gene matches. The CDR3 runs 13 residues. CDR3 sequence (DNA): TGTGCCAGCAGCACACAGGGGGCTCAGCCCCAGCATTTT. The encoded protein is CASSTQGAQPQHF.

This rearrangement joins TRBV28 to TRBJ2-5; 8 bases are a match to TRBD2. The germline CDR1 and CDR2 sequences are MDHEN and SYDVKM. The CDR3 is made up of 14 amino acids. V gave up 7 bases and J gave up 7 bases; unmatched junction bases: 11. The CDR3 loop reads CASNFGGGRGTQYF. The CDR3 DNA reads TGTGCCAGCAATTTTGGCGGGGGGAGGGGGACCCAGTACTTC.

The chain links TRBV15 to TRBJ2-7; D is perhaps TRBD2 (7 bases). The germline gives CDR1 LNHNV, CDR2 YYDKDF (reference sequence). The CDR3 covers 15 residues. V was clipped by 5 bases and J by 2 bases, with 16 bases between them. This CDR3 reads CATSRTRGGTYEQYF. DNA for the CDR3: TGTGCCACCAGCCGAACAAGGGGGGGCACCTACGAGCAGTACTTC.

This clone was recorded once. This sequence joins TRBV30 and TRBJ2-3; no clear D. The CDR3 length is 12 residues. CDR1 GTSNPN and CDR2 SVGIG come from the germline V gene (reference sequence). V gave up 7 bases and J gave up 2 bases, with 10 bases separating them. The CDR3 protein is CASSFPTDTQYF. CDR3 nucleotide sequence: TGTGCCTCCTCTTTCCCCACAGATACGCAGTATTTT. Using reference TRBV30 and TRBJ2-3 for the parts outside the CDR3, the full variable domain is SQTIHQWPATLVQPVGSPLSLECTVEGTSNPNLYWYRQAAGRGLQLLFYSVGIGQISSEVPQNLSASRPQDRQFILSSKKLLLSDSGFYLCASSFPTDTQYFGPGTRLTVL.

The V and J genes are TRBV7-9 and TRBJ1-1; 7 bases are a match to TRBD1. This CDR3 has 18 residues. Germline V gene lookup returns CDR1 SEHNR and CDR2 FQNEAQ (reference sequence). Germline trimming cut 5 bases from V and 0 bases from J; bases unmatched to any gene: 15. The CDR3 reads CASSPAYRKGQMNTEAFF. Written as DNA, the CDR3 is TGTGCCAGCAGCCCGGCCTACCGAAAGGGACAGATGAACACTGAAGCTTTCTTT.

This clone was observed a single time. This chain uses TRBV5-3 with TRBJ2-7; TRBD2 is a possible D gene (6 bases). TRBV5-3 is labeled an ORF, and its function is uncertain. Trimming stripped 5 bases from V and 3 bases from J, with 18 bases between. This CDR3 has 15 amino acids. The CDR3: CARSIGLARDYEQYV. The CDR3 DNA reads TGTGCCAGAAGTATCGGGCTAGCGCGGGACTACGAGCAGTACGTC.

V is TRBV5-8 and J is TRBJ1-5; a weak D match, TRBD1 (6 bases). Germline V gene sequence: CDR1 SGHTS, CDR2 YDEGEE. This CDR3 has 14 residues. V lost 1 base and J 5 bases, leaving 10 bases between the germline ends. The CDR3 sequence is CASSLYRVDQPQHF. DNA of the CDR3: TGTGCCAGCAGCTTGTACAGGGTGGATCAGCCCCAGCATTTT. The complete variable domain, with remaining parts taken from reference TRBV5-8 and TRBJ1-5, reads EAGVTQSPTHLIKTRGQQATLRCSPISGHTSVYWYQQALGLGLQFLLWYDEGEERNRGNFPPRFSGRQFPNYSSELNVNALELEDSALYLCASSLYRVDQPQHFGDGTRLSIL.

This chain uses TRBV14 with TRBJ1-2; 8 bases are a match to TRBD1. The CDR3 runs to 14 residues. V was pared by 1 base and J by 4 bases, with 2 bases of the junction left unmatched. The V gene's germline CDR1 is SGHDN and CDR2 FVKESK. The CDR3: CASSQGTGTYGYTF. The CDR3 nucleotides read TGTGCCAGCAGCCAAGGGACAGGGACCTATGGCTACACCTTC.

V usage is TRBV7-9 and J usage is TRBJ1-5; D is undetermined. The CDR3 covers 15 residues. The germline V and J ends were trimmed by 4 bases and 5 bases, with 15 bases remaining between them. CDR1 and CDR2 from the germline V gene are SEHNR and FQNEAQ (reference sequence). The CDR3 reads CASSSGEGAHQPQHF. The CDR3 DNA is TGTGCCAGCAGCTCCGGCGAGGGTGCCCATCAGCCCCAGCATTTT.

The CDR3 here is CASSIDPNRDLFF. The CDR3 bases are TGTGCCAGTAGTATAGATCCGAACAGGGATCTGTTCTTC. V and J are TRBV19 and TRBJ2-1, with a tentative D call TRBD1 (6 bases). The V gene's germline CDR1 is LNHDA and CDR2 SQIVND (reference sequence). CDR3 length: 13 residues. Between the trimmed V and J ends, which lost 0 bases and 15 bases, there was a span of 15 bases.

The chain is built from TRBV28 and TRBJ1-4, with unresolved D. Deletions cut 5 bases from V and 10 bases from J, with 20 bases between. Germline V gives CDR1 MDHEN, CDR2 SYDVKM. CDR3 length: 15 residues. The DNA for the CDR3 is TGTGCCAGCAGTGCTAGCGGGTCTTGGCGAGGAAAACTGTTTTTT. This gives the protein CASSASGSWRGKLFF. Using reference TRBV28 and TRBJ1-4 for the parts outside the CDR3, the full variable domain is DVKVTQSSRYLVKRTGEKVFLECVQDMDHENMFWYRQDPGLGLRLIYFSYDVKMKEKGDIPEGYSVSREKKERFSLILESASTNQTSMYLCASSASGSWRGKLFFGSGTQLSVL.